This record covers a single TCR beta chain. The record originates from a study of blood T cell repertoires in COVID-19. As handled by the study authors: Scientists estimated how many nucleated cells there were by amplifying reference gene primers. Sequencing was performed with immunoSEQ multiplex PCR; in TCRdb, only in-frame clones are kept and a portion is missing. V, J and clone size are those of that table, while D and trimming were read from the DNA. The data show around 130,000 clones, 70% to 90% seen once. Sequencing was carried out using PBMCs or T cells enriched from blood (not recorded which). The source of this sequence is a woman aged 50 to 65 with acute COVID-19.

The CDR3 DNA follows: TGTGCCAGCAGCCCTGGCATGAGGACTGAAGCTTTCTTT. The encoded protein is CASSPGMRTEAFF. The rearrangement joins TRBV7-9 to TRBJ1-1; no firm D call. This CDR3 spans 13 amino acids. The ends were cut back, 5 bases at V and 5 bases at J, with 12 bases in the middle. Looked up from germline, CDR1 is SEHNR and CDR2 is FQNEAQ (reference sequence).